This T cell receptor beta chain appears in the sequencing data of a study of blood T cells in healthy people across ages. The CDR3 is made up of 15 amino acids. Germline CDR1 DFQATT, CDR2 SNEGSKA (reference sequence). Trimming took 6 bases from V and 4 from J, leaving 20 bases between them. A minimum of 6.5 million PBMCs was isolated per sample. General observations from the study: Naive CD4+ cell counts and diversity both ran higher in long-lived than in aged donors.

To note about this clonotype: Its specificity is not known.

The use of a sample-barcoded 5' primer and a J-beta primer mix characterized a second PCR of roughly 6 to 12 cycles. TCRdb reanalysed the 5' RACE reads using MiXCR and keeps one entry per CDR3 protein. The sample shows about 640,000 distinct CDR3 sequences, roughly 30% of them seen only once. The source is a woman at least 80 years old in good health. The sequencing input was blood. This chain joins TRBV20-1 and TRBJ2-3, with D perhaps assigned TRBD1 or TRBD2 (6 bases each). CDR3: CSAPGSGATPDTQYF. Written as DNA, the CDR3 is TGCAGTGCCCCAGGGTCGGGGGCCACCCCAGATACGCAGTATTTT.